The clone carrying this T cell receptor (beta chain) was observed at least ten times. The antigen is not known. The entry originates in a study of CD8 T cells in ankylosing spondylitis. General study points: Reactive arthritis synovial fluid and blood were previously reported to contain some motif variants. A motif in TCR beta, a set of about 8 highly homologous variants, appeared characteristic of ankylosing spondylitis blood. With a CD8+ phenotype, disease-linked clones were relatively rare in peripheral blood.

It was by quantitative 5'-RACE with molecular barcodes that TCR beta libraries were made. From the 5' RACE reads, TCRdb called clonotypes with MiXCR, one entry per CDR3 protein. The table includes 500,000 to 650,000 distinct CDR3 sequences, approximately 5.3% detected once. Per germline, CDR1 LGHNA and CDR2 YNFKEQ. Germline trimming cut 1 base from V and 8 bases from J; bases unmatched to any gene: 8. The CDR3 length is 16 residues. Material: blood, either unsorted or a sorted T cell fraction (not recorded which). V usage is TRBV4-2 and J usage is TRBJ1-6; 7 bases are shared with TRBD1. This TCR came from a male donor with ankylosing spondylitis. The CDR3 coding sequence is TGTGCCAGCAGCCAAGCGTCGGACAGGACTTATTCACCCCTCCACTTT. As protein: CASSQASDRTYSPLHF.